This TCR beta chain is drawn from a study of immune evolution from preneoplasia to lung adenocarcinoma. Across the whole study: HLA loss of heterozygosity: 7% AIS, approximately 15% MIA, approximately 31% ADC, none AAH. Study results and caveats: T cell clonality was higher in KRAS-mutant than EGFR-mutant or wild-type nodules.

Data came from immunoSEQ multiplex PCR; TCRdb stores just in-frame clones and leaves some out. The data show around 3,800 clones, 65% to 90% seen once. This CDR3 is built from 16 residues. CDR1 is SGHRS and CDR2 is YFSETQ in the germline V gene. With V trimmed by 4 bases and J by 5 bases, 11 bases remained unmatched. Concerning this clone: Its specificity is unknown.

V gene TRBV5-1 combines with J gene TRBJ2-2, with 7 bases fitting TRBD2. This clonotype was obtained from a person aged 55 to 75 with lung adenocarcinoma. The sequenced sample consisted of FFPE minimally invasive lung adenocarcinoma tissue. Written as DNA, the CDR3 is TGCGCCAGCAGCCGGCGGGAGTTAGGTGGGACCGGGGAGCTGTTTTTT. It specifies CASSRRELGGTGELFF.